These T cell receptor beta chains were read from a single sample in a study of response to subunit inactivated influenza vaccine. From the RT-PCR reads, TCRdb called clonotypes with MiXCR, one entry per CDR3 protein. Counted here are around 470,000 distinct CDR3 sequences, around 7.7% occurring once; the ten biggest clones make up over 10%. Material: PBMCs from blood, obtained less than 30 months after vaccination. Receptors were obtained from a man between 50 and 69 years old who received an inactivated influenza vaccine. Both conserved end residues are part of each CDR3. Each record gives: clone size, D gene, V gene, J gene, CDR3 protein, CDR3 DNA. A D gene is named only where the DNA matches it firmly. Clone size is stated in some rows and not others, as once, few, many or a class when expanded.

>NA|NA|TRBV20-1|TRBJ2-1
CSAPISGPDSYNEQFF
TGCAGTGCACCGATATCGGGACCCGACTCCTACAATGAGCAGTTCTTC
>many|NA|TRBV12-3/TRBV12-4|TRBJ2-7
CASSFGGRYEQYF
TGTGCCAGCAGTTTTGGGGGGAGGTACGAGCAGTACTTC
>few|TRBD1|TRBV4-3|TRBJ1-3
CASSQDGQGVGNTIYF
TGCGCCAGCAGCCAAGACGGACAGGGGGTTGGAAACACCATATATTTT
>many|NA|TRBV29-1|TRBJ2-7
CSVEDGTDYEQYF
TGCAGCGTTGAAGACGGAACCGACTACGAGCAGTACTTC
>many|NA|TRBV10-3|TRBJ2-4
CAISEGREENIQYF
TGTGCCATCAGTGAAGGCAGGGAAGAAAACATTCAGTACTTC
>NA|NA|TRBV9|TRBJ2-2
CASSLLLGELFF
TGTGCCAGCAGCCTCCTTTTGGGGGAGCTGTTTTTT
>NA|NA|TRBV27|TRBJ2-5
CASSLGKTQYF
TGTGCCAGCAGTTTGGGGAAGACCCAGTACTTC
>NA|TRBD1|TRBV5-1|TRBJ2-5
CASSLGTGGSETQYF
TGCGCCAGCAGCTTGGGGACAGGGGGCTCAGAGACCCAGTACTTC
>few|TRBD1|TRBV20-1|TRBJ2-5
CSASIGTGGSETQYF
TGCAGTGCTAGTATCGGTACAGGGGGCAGTGAGACCCAGTACTTC
>few|NA|TRBV7-9|TRBJ1-1
CASSRIGTEAFF
TGTGCCAGCAGTAGGATAGGCACTGAAGCTTTCTTT
>few|NA|TRBV28|TRBJ2-1
CASSFLPNEQFF
TGTGCCAGCAGTTTCCTCCCCAATGAGCAGTTCTTC
>many|NA|TRBV20-1|TRBJ2-1
CSARPSRAPNNEQFF
TGCAGTGCTAGACCCAGCAGGGCCCCAAACAATGAGCAGTTCTTC
>few|TRBD1|TRBV20-1|TRBJ2-7
CSAIRQGSSYEQYF
TGCAGTGCTATAAGACAGGGAAGCTCCTACGAGCAGTACTTC
>few|NA|TRBV11-1|TRBJ1-2
CASSLGDAGTRYGYTF
TGTGCCAGCAGCTTGGGGGACGCCGGGACGCGGTATGGCTACACCTTC
>NA|NA|TRBV6-6|TRBJ2-3
CASVQGLADTQYF
TGTGCCAGCGTCCAGGGCCTTGCAGATACGCAGTATTTT
>few|NA|TRBV11-2|TRBJ2-5
CASAKTGQETQYF
TGTGCCTCCGCCAAGACAGGTCAAGAGACCCAGTACTTC
>NA|NA|TRBV7-7|TRBJ2-5
CASSQNDNQETQYF
TGTGCCAGCAGCCAAAATGACAACCAAGAGACCCAGTACTTC
>few|NA|TRBV24-1|TRBJ2-1
CATSGPVLGDNEQFF
TGTGCCACCAGTGGCCCCGTCCTGGGAGACAATGAGCAGTTCTTC
>NA|TRBD1|TRBV7-2|TRBJ2-7
CASSRTGGTLSYEQYF
TGTGCCAGCAGCAGAACAGGGGGAACCCTCTCCTACGAGCAGTACTTC
>few|NA|TRBV7-9|TRBJ2-3
CASSLASNKDTQYF
TGTGCCAGCAGCTTAGCATCAAATAAAGATACGCAGTATTTT
>once|NA|TRBV2|TRBJ1-4
CASSRRVRSNEKLFF
TGTGCCAGCAGTCGAAGGGTTCGGTCTAATGAAAAACTGTTTTTT
>many|TRBD1|TRBV5-1|TRBJ1-4
CASSLAATGAGEKLFF
TGCGCCAGCAGCTTGGCCGCGACAGGGGCCGGCGAAAAACTGTTTTTT
>few|NA|TRBV5-1|TRBJ2-7
CASKALLGSGTYEQYF
TGCGCCAGCAAAGCCCTCCTGGGTAGCGGTACCTACGAGCAGTACTTC
>NA|NA|TRBV6-1|TRBJ2-7
CASSREQASYEQYF
TGTGCCAGCAGTCGAGAGCAGGCCTCCTACGAGCAGTACTTC
>NA|NA|TRBV4-2|TRBJ2-5
CASSSPAQGGAETQYF
TGTGCCAGCAGCTCGCCCGCCCAGGGGGGGGCAGAGACCCAGTACTTC
>many|NA|TRBV20-1|TRBJ1-6
CSARVFAGPSNSPLHF
TGCAGTGCTAGAGTGTTTGCGGGACCGAGTAATTCACCCCTCCACTTT
>few|NA|TRBV10-3|TRBJ1-5
CAIRAELNQPQHF
TGTGCCATCAGGGCCGAGCTAAATCAGCCCCAGCATTTT
>NA|NA|TRBV21-1|TRBJ1-4
CASSKLEGVGEKLFF
TGTGCCAGCAGCAAGCTGGAAGGGGTAGGCGAAAAACTGTTTTTT
>many|TRBD1|TRBV12-3/TRBV12-4|TRBJ2-5
CASSFRAGGETQYF
TGTGCCAGCAGTTTCCGGGCAGGGGGAGAGACCCAGTACTTC
>NA|NA|TRBV5-5|TRBJ2-1
CASSLPRTGADEQFF
TGTGCCAGCAGCTTGCCAAGGACGGGAGCGGATGAGCAGTTCTTC
>NA|NA|TRBV18|TRBJ1-1
CASSPRQVRNTEAFF
TGTGCCAGCTCACCACGACAGGTTCGGAACACTGAAGCTTTCTTT
>few|TRBD1|TRBV4-1|TRBJ1-4
CASSRSRIRDRVYEKLFF
TGCGCCAGCAGTCGCTCGAGAATCCGGGACAGGGTATATGAAAAACTGTTTTTT
>many|TRBD1|TRBV20-1|TRBJ2-5
CSAPGQGTETQYF
TGCAGTGCACCGGGACAGGGGACGGAGACCCAGTACTTC
>few|TRBD1|TRBV6-2/TRBV6-3|TRBJ2-7
CASSSRRKQGLDYEQYF
TGTGCCAGCAGTTCTCGCCGAAAACAGGGGTTGGACTACGAGCAGTACTTC
>few|NA|TRBV5-1|TRBJ2-4
CASSLEPHRVAAAKNIQYF
TGCGCCAGCAGCTTGGAACCCCACAGGGTGGCGGCGGCCAAAAACATTCAGTACTTC
>many|NA|TRBV3-1|TRBJ2-2
CASSSPLGDTGELFF
TGTGCCAGCAGCTCCCCCTTGGGAGACACCGGGGAGCTGTTTTTT
>many|TRBD1|TRBV6-1|TRBJ2-1
CASRGQGASHEQFF
TGTGCCAGCCGGGGACAGGGGGCATCCCATGAGCAGTTCTTC
>NA|NA|TRBV20-1|TRBJ2-2
CSATLGVAAGELFF
TGCAGTGCTACTCTCGGGGTAGCGGCCGGGGAGCTGTTTTTT
>NA|NA|TRBV20-1|TRBJ2-1
CSARVLASTYNEQFF
TGCAGTGCTAGGGTCCTAGCGTCTACCTACAATGAGCAGTTCTTC
>NA|TRBD2|TRBV7-6|TRBJ2-7
CASSVGLAEPYEQYF
TGTGCCAGCAGCGTAGGACTAGCGGAGCCCTACGAGCAGTACTTC
>NA|NA|TRBV5-1|TRBJ2-7
CASSPTGFGYEQYF
TGCGCCAGCAGCCCCACGGGGTTCGGGTACGAGCAGTACTTC
>few|TRBD1|TRBV5-1|TRBJ2-3
CASRWTGGTDTQYF
TGCGCCAGCAGGTGGACAGGGGGCACAGATACGCAGTATTTT
>NA|NA|TRBV5-1|TRBJ1-3
CASSLGGAASGNTIYF
TGCGCCAGCAGCTTGGGAGGGGCAGCCTCTGGAAACACCATATATTTT
>few|NA|TRBV10-3|TRBJ2-3
CAISVVGDTQYF
TGTGCCATCAGTGTGGTAGGAGATACGCAGTATTTT
>NA|NA|TRBV15|TRBJ2-4
CATSRDHAGRGKNIQYF
TGTGCCACCAGCAGAGATCATGCGGGAAGAGGCAAAAACATTCAGTACTTC
>NA|TRBD2|TRBV11-2|TRBJ2-2
CASSTGASGANTGELFF
TGTGCCAGCAGCACCGGGGCTAGCGGGGCGAACACCGGGGAGCTGTTTTTT
>many|NA|TRBV5-5|TRBJ2-1
CASSLEGLGNEQFF
TGTGCCAGCAGCTTGGAAGGCTTGGGGAATGAGCAGTTCTTC
>few|TRBD2|TRBV24-1|TRBJ2-1
CATRRGEGNEQFF
TGTGCCACCAGGCGCGGGGAGGGCAATGAGCAGTTCTTC